This T cell receptor beta chain was identified during a study of T cells in Graves' hyperthyroidism and ophthalmopathy. Study information: Peripheral blood was obtained at initial diagnosis, preceding any treatment.

RNA transcripts provided the source from which TCR beta CDR3 regions were amplified. The HTBI primer set drove a first-round RT-PCR of the TCR CDR3. From the multiplex PCR reads, TCRdb called clonotypes with MiXCR, one entry per CDR3 protein. The repertoire holds around 700,000 distinct CDR3 sequences, with 30% to 40% as singletons. CDR3 length: 14 residues. Germline V gene sequence: CDR1 MNHNS, CDR2 SASEGT. The ends were cut back, 8 bases at V and 5 bases at J, with 18 bases in the middle. Across 18 months, stable Graves' hyperthyroidism was marked by no progression to ophthalmopathy. PBMCs came from 8.5 to 10 ml fresh peripheral blood.

The source is a woman aged 40 to 50 with Graves' hyperthyroidism. The genes are TRBV6-1 and TRBJ1-1, with D possibly TRBD1 on 6 matching bases. Sample: blood. CDR3 residues: CASRPLQGRTEAFF. DNA for the CDR3: TGTGCCAGCCGGCCCCTCCAGGGGCGGACTGAAGCTTTCTTT.